This T cell receptor beta chain was identified in a study of response to subunit inactivated influenza vaccine. Study-wide results and limits: Few new T cells, the authors suggested, are recruited by each seasonal influenza vaccination.

The sample holds a few counts of this clonotype. Antigen specificity is unknown. TCRdb re-derived calls from the RT-PCR reads in MiXCR, one entry per CDR3 protein. The sample contains hundreds of thousands of distinct CDR3 sequences, around 20% of which appear only once. Germline V gives CDR1 SGHTA, CDR2 FQGNSA. The CDR3 is 14 residues long. Trimming removed 0 bases at V and 6 bases at J, with 8 bases between. Here the sequenced sample was PBMCs from blood, taken around 5 days after vaccination. The chain links TRBV7-2 to TRBJ2-2; D gene unclear. This clonotype was obtained from a man aged 50-59 years who received an inactivated influenza vaccine. CDR3 in amino acids: CASSLAGSPGELFF. The CDR3 DNA reads as TGTGCCAGCAGCTTAGCGGGATCACCCGGGGAGCTGTTTTTT.